This TCR delta chain emerged from a study of Vδ1+ human thymocytes. Germline values: CDR1 NSMFDY, CDR2 ISSIKDK. The CDR3 sequence is 11 residues long. The study, taken as a whole, reports: TRD repertoires were essentially private, unlike widely shared TRG clonotypes. In the thymus, TRG and TRD repertoires looked highly polyclonal with Gaussian CDR3 lengths. Despite high sort purity, approximately 20% of thymic T cell receptor delta sequences were Vdelta2.

This clone turned up a few times. Its antigen is still unknown. After alphabeta T cell depletion, CD3+ Vdelta1+ Vdelta2- thymocytes were sorted. Purity of the sorted Vdelta1+ thymocytes ranged from roughly 98% to 99.6%. The template was reverse-transcribed extracted RNA. The CDR3 regions were amplified by multiplex PCR from V-gene primers to a constant-region primer. TCRdb re-called clones from the multiplex PCR reads using CATT. The table has tens of thousands of delta-chain clones, roughly 8% seen once. Input material: Vdelta1+ gamma-delta thymocytes from the thymus. The subset here: FACS-sorted CD3+ TCRalphabeta- TCRVdelta1+ TCRVdelta2- thymocytes. The chain links TRAV29/DV5 to TRDJ1; D uncertain. The source is a child less than two years old who had congenital heart surgery. The CDR3 is CATPLPDKLIF. CDR3 coding DNA: TGTGCCACACCTTTGCCCGATAAACTCATCTTT.